This TCR beta chain came from a study of PD-1 blockade in classical Hodgkin lymphoma. Whole-study results and caveats: Partial responders and progressors had significantly lower baseline TCR diversity. Patients who initiated nivolumab within 1 year of ASCT were excluded. Repertoire difference causes, possibly disease activity or prior therapy, remain undefined.

A word on this clone: Its antigen remains unknown.

Documented time point: cycle 4 day 1 (C4D1), after five to seven weeks of nivolumab. There was relapse after autologous stem cell transplantation in every patient, and there was variation in brentuximab vedotin exposure. Looked up from germline, CDR1 is SGHRS and CDR2 is YFSETQ. Unmatched junction bases numbered 11, after V lost 4 bases and J lost 1 base. The CDR3 is 16 residues long. Profiling relied on immunoSEQ multiplex PCR, and the TCRdb table lists in-frame clones only, not all of them. Of roughly 27,000 clones in the sample, approximately 68% were seen once. The chain links TRBV5-1 to TRBJ2-7; TRBD2 aligns across 7 bases. The sequences come from peripheral blood mononuclear cells (PBMCs), collected before the fourth cycle of nivolumab. This receptor was obtained from a human donor with classical Hodgkin lymphoma. Here the CDR3 reads CASSPGGSGGSYEQYF. The DNA of the CDR3 is TGCGCCAGCAGCCCCGGGGGGTCAGGTGGTTCCTACGAGCAGTACTTC.